Listed here are 29 T cell receptor beta chains from one sample, sequenced in a study of regulatory T cells in long-lasting Graves disease. Researchers made TCR beta libraries by using iRepertoire HTBI primers and running Arm-PCR on CDR3 regions. TCRdb re-called the multiplex PCR reads with MiXCR, one entry per CDR3 protein. The profile shows around 470,000 distinct CDR3 sequences, about 15% of them singletons. Time point given: newly diagnosed GD, antithyroid drugs for less than 3 months. The TCR library was made from RNA extracted from PBMCs. Separately, the same data were catalogued under a study of T cells in Graves' hyperthyroidism and ophthalmopathy.

Sequencing was performed on peripheral blood mononuclear cells (PBMCs), taken at new diagnosis, from a patient treated with antithyroid drugs. The receptors were gathered from a woman aged 45-59 years with Graves disease.

This clonotype was picked up many times. The rearrangement links TRBV7-7 to TRBJ2-3; D is unresolved. The CDR3 length is 13 residues. Between the trimmed V and J ends, which lost 2 bases and 2 bases, there was a span of 5 bases. Germline values: CDR1 SSHAT, CDR2 FNYEAQ (reference sequence). Here the CDR3 DNA reads TGTGCCAGCAGCTTATCCTTCACAGATACGCAGTATTTT. Translated, it gives CASSLSFTDTQYF.

This clonotype has ten or more counts. The V and J genes are TRBV5-1 and TRBJ2-1, with TRBD2 matching 8 bases. CDR3 length equals 14 residues. The V segment lost 4 bases and the J segment 7 bases; nucleotides outside the gene matches: 7. Germline V gene sequence: CDR1 SGHRS, CDR2 YFSETQ. The CDR3 reads CASSVSGTSNEQFF. DNA of the CDR3: TGCGCCAGCAGCGTCTCCGGGACTAGTAATGAGCAGTTCTTC.

This clonotype appeared many times. The chain links TRBV11-2 to TRBJ2-2, with TRBD2 identical over 11 bases. Germline-derived CDR1 and CDR2 are SGHAT and FQNNGV. This CDR3 contains 19 residues. Trimming removed 0 bases from V and 5 bases from J; junction bases left unmatched: 11. This chain's CDR3 is CASSLEAPTSGSGTGELFF. Written as DNA, the CDR3 is TGTGCCAGCAGCTTAGAGGCACCTACTAGCGGGAGTGGAACCGGGGAGCTGTTTTTT.

This clonotype was seen ten or more times. The rearrangement joins TRBV6-1 to TRBJ1-5; D possibly corresponds to TRBD1 (6 bases). CDR1 is MNHNS and CDR2 is SASEGT in the germline V gene. The CDR3 loop spans 15 amino acids. V lost 6 bases, J lost 0 bases, and 12 bases lay in between. The CDR3 spells CASRTQGYSNQPQHF. Written as DNA, the CDR3 is TGTGCCAGCAGAACACAGGGTTATAGCAATCAGCCCCAGCATTTT.

This clonotype was counted many times. V gene TRBV28 combines with J gene TRBJ1-4; a possible D gene is TRBD1 (5 bases). The CDR3 has 17 amino acids. Looked up from germline, CDR1 is MDHEN and CDR2 is SYDVKM. Trimming cost V 3 bases and J 0 bases, with 14 bases left between them. The CDR3 sequence: CASSLGDYLTTNEKLFF. The CDR3 nucleotides read TGTGCCAGCAGTTTGGGGGACTACCTTACAACTAATGAAAAACTGTTTTTT.

This clonotype was counted at least ten times. V gene TRBV5-1 combines with J gene TRBJ2-1; D unresolved. Germline CDR1 reads SGHRS; CDR2 reads YFSETQ. V gave up 0 bases and J gave up 8 bases, with 12 bases separating them. CDR3 length: 14 residues. CDR3 in amino acids: CASSLETVFDEQFF. The CDR3 DNA reads TGCGCCAGCAGCTTGGAGACCGTCTTTGATGAGCAGTTCTTC.

This clonotype appeared many times. The chain joins TRBV3-1 to TRBJ2-5; D may be TRBD2 (5 bases). CDR3 length equals 12 residues. CDR1 and CDR2 from the germline V gene are LGHDT and YNNKEL (reference sequence). V gave up 4 bases and J gave up 7 bases, with 10 bases separating them. Here the CDR3 reads CASSPNRGTQYF. Written as DNA, the CDR3 is TGTGCCAGCAGCCCTAACCGGGGGACCCAGTACTTC.

V usage is TRBV30 and J usage is TRBJ2-6; D might be TRBD1 (5 bases). The length of the CDR3 is 16 residues. The V gene's germline CDR1 is GTSNPN and CDR2 SVGIG (reference sequence). Trimming pared 5 bases from V and 1 base from J, leaving 15 bases between. The CDR3: CAWGRRQLSGANVLTF. The CDR3 DNA reads as TGTGCCTGGGGCAGAAGACAGCTATCTGGGGCCAACGTCCTGACTTTC.

This clonotype was detected many times. The rearrangement joins TRBV11-1 to TRBJ2-7; tentatively, D is TRBD1 (6 bases). Trimming removed 5 bases from V and 3 bases from J, with 17 bases in between. The CDR3 is made up of 15 amino acids. Germline V CDR1 and CDR2: SGHAT, FQDESV (reference sequence). The CDR3 DNA reads TGTGCCAGCAGCGTTGATGGGACACCGAACTACGAGCAGTACTTC. This gives the protein CASSVDGTPNYEQYF.

This clonotype was detected a few times. The rearrangement links TRBV5-8 to TRBJ2-4, with unresolved D. Trimming cost V 3 bases and J 7 bases, with 5 bases left between them. Germline lookup yields CDR1 SGHTS and CDR2 YDEGEE. This CDR3 is built from 11 residues. In nucleotides, the CDR3 is TGTGCCAGCAGCTCGTTGAACATTCAGTACTTC. Amino acid sequence: CASSSLNIQYF.

This clonotype has a count of ten or more. The chain is built from TRBV5-1 and TRBJ2-7; unclear D gene. V dropped 0 bases and J dropped 1 base, with 8 bases sitting between them. CDR1 and CDR2 from the germline V gene are SGHRS and YFSETQ. The length of the CDR3 is 14 residues. The CDR3 bases are TGCGCCAGCAGCTTGGAGGTCAGATCCTACGAGCAGTACTTC. Translated, it gives CASSLEVRSYEQYF.

The sample holds many counts of this clonotype. The V call is TRBV7-8, the J call TRBJ2-3, with unresolved D. Per germline, CDR1 SGHVS and CDR2 FQNEAQ. The CDR3 runs 14 residues. Trimming took 5 bases from V and 1 from J, leaving 10 bases between them. DNA for the CDR3: TGTGCCAGCAGCCCCAGTCTTCGCACAGATACGCAGTATTTT. It specifies CASSPSLRTDTQYF.

In this sample, this clonotype turned up many times. The chain carries TRBV6-1 and TRBJ2-5, with D maybe TRBD2 (6 bases). V was trimmed by 5 bases and J by 2 bases, leaving 18 bases between them. In germline, CDR1 is MNHNS, CDR2 SASEGT. The CDR3 sequence is 16 residues long. The CDR3 nucleotides read TGTGCCAGCAGTCAGAGGGCGGGAAGGAGGCAAGAGACCCAGTACTTC. Residues: CASSQRAGRRQETQYF.

This clonotype appeared many times. V gene TRBV28 combines with J gene TRBJ1-1, with 9 bases lining up with TRBD1. The CDR3 is made up of 14 amino acids. The junction had 6 bases not matched to a gene; V was cut back by 6 bases and J by 4 bases. Germline CDR1 is MDHEN and CDR2 is SYDVKM. The CDR3 loop reads CASRTGTGSTEAFF. The DNA of the CDR3 is TGTGCCAGCAGGACCGGGACAGGGAGCACTGAAGCTTTCTTT.

The table lists this clonotype with many counts. This chain uses TRBV3-1 with TRBJ2-2, with TRBD1 matching over 7 bases. J was trimmed by 5 bases and V by 4 bases; bases with no gene match: 10. Germline V gene lookup returns CDR1 LGHDT and CDR2 YNNKEL (reference sequence). The CDR3 covers 16 residues. CDR3 sequence reads: CASSPFPRGRTGELFF. In DNA, the CDR3 is TGTGCCAGCAGCCCGTTTCCTAGGGGGCGGACCGGGGAGCTGTTTTTT.

This clonotype was picked up many times. The gene calls are TRBV3-1 and TRBJ1-4; 7 bases line up with TRBD1. After removal of 1 base from V and 8 bases from J, the junction contained 4 bases not matched to a gene. This CDR3 is 14 amino acids long. Germline V gene data show CDR1 as LGHDT and CDR2 as YNNKEL (reference sequence). The CDR3 protein is CASSQGTGQEKLFF. The CDR3 DNA reads TGTGCCAGCAGCCAAGGGACAGGCCAGGAAAAACTGTTTTTT.

The J gene is TRBJ2-7, the V gene TRBV30; D gene unclear. CDR3 length: 11 residues. Trimming shortened V by 2 bases and J by 5 bases, and 7 bases separated the two germline ends. Germline CDR1 and CDR2: GTSNPN and SVGIG (reference sequence). Written as DNA, the CDR3 is TGTGCCTGGAGTCTCTCTAACGAGCAGTACTTC. It encodes CAWSLSNEQYF.

The gene calls are TRBV7-2 and TRBJ1-2; unclear D gene. Germline V gene data show CDR1 as SGHTA and CDR2 as FQGNSA. CDR3 length equals 12 residues. V was cut by 1 base and J by 5 bases, with 5 bases left in between. Here the CDR3 reads CASSLGFYGYTF. CDR3 coding DNA: TGTGCCAGCAGCTTAGGGTTTTATGGCTACACCTTC.

This clonotype was seen ten or more times. The chain combines TRBV24-1 with TRBJ2-1, with TRBD2 identical over 8 bases. V was pared by 5 bases and J by 7 bases, with 6 bases of the junction left unmatched. From germline, CDR1 is KGHDR and CDR2 SFDVKD. CDR3 length: 14 residues. The CDR3 DNA reads TGTGCCACCAGTGGTAGCGGGATAGGTAATGAGCAGTTCTTC. Protein product: CATSGSGIGNEQFF.

This clonotype appeared once. The V and J genes are TRBV12-5 and TRBJ2-2; 13 bases agree with TRBD2. The CDR3 runs 16 residues. J gave up 8 bases and V 1 base, and 4 bases lay outside the gene matches. Germline-derived CDR1 and CDR2 are LGHNT and FRNRAP. The CDR3 bases are TGTGCTAGTGGTTTGGACGGACTAGCGGGAGTTGGGGAGCTGTTTTTT. Translation: CASGLDGLAGVGELFF. Drawing the rest from reference TRBV12-5 and TRBJ2-2, the complete variable domain is DARVTQTPRHKVTEMGQEVTMRCQPILGHNTVFWYRQTMMQGLELLAYFRNRAPLDDSGMPKDRFSAEMPDATLATLKIQPSEPRDSAVYFCASGLDGLAGVGELFFGEGSRLTVL.

This clonotype came up many times. V and J are TRBV28 and TRBJ1-5; the D is unclear. Trimming took off 3 bases at V and 7 bases at J, with 7 bases between the two ends. The CDR3 runs to 12 residues. Per germline, CDR1 MDHEN and CDR2 SYDVKM. The CDR3 is CASSFGWQPQHF. For the CDR3, the DNA is TGTGCCAGCAGTTTCGGTTGGCAGCCCCAGCATTTT.

This clonotype was found many times. This chain uses TRBV5-1 with TRBJ2-3; the D is unclear. Germline CDR1 SGHRS, CDR2 YFSETQ. The germline V and J ends were trimmed by 0 bases and 2 bases, with 7 bases remaining between them. This CDR3 is 14 amino acids long. The CDR3 is CASSLEQLTDTQYF. The CDR3 DNA reads as TGCGCCAGCAGCTTGGAACAGCTCACAGATACGCAGTATTTT.

V and J are TRBV4-1 and TRBJ2-7; 8 bases align to TRBD1. V shed 0 bases and J 6 bases; nucleotides not matched to a gene: 7. The CDR3 contains 15 residues. Germline CDR1 and CDR2: MGHRA and YSYEKL. The CDR3 nucleotides are TGCGCCAGCAGCCAAGATAGAGGACAGGGCGGCGAGCAGTACTTC. Amino acids: CASSQDRGQGGEQYF.

This clonotype was seen repeatedly, ten times or more. The rearrangement joins TRBV28 to TRBJ1-4, with D perhaps TRBD1 (5 bases). Between the trimmed V and J ends, which lost 8 bases and 8 bases, there was a span of 12 bases. Germline CDR1 is MDHEN and CDR2 is SYDVKM. This CDR3 is built from 12 residues. As DNA, the CDR3 is TGTGCCAGCGCCCCGGGGGGGGAAAAACTGTTTTTT. This codes for CASAPGGEKLFF.

As regards this clonotype: This may be a read error: a much more frequent sequence differs by one nucleotide. The chain employs TRBV12-3 or TRBV12-4 and TRBJ1-2; TRBD1 is a possible D gene (5 bases). This CDR3 region has 15 residues. The CDR3 coding sequence is TGTGCCAGCACCACCTTTCGGGGCCAGTTCTATGTCTACACCTTC. It is translated as CASTTFRGQFYVYTF.

This clonotype has at least ten counts. The genes are TRBV3-1 and TRBJ1-1, with D maybe TRBD1 (5 bases). This CDR3 contains 15 residues. V was pared by 1 base and J by 3 bases, with 12 bases between. Germline V gives CDR1 LGHDT, CDR2 YNNKEL (reference sequence). CDR3 nucleotides: TGTGCCAGCAGCCAAGGCGACAGTCGCTACACTGAAGCTTTCTTT. Residues: CASSQGDSRYTEAFF. The complete variable domain, with remaining parts taken from reference TRBV3-1 and TRBJ1-1, reads DTAVSQTPKYLVTQMGNDKSIKCEQNLGHDTMYWYKQDSKKFLKIMFSYNNKELIINETVPNRFSPKSPDKAHLNLHINSLELGDSAVYFCASSQGDSRYTEAFFGQGTRLTVV.

The chain is built from TRBV5-1 and TRBJ2-2, with D possibly being TRBD1 (6 bases). Germline V gene data show CDR1 as SGHRS and CDR2 as YFSETQ. The CDR3 extends over 15 amino acids. Trimming took 5 bases from V and 2 from J, leaving 13 bases between them. CDR3 in amino acids: CASRMDRLNTGELFF. DNA of the CDR3: TGCGCCAGCAGAATGGACAGACTCAACACCGGGGAGCTGTTTTTT.

The chain joins TRBV19 to TRBJ2-5; no clear D. V was clipped by 3 bases and J by 5 bases, with 16 bases between them. Germline CDR1 is LNHDA and CDR2 is SQIVND (reference sequence). The length of the CDR3 is 15 residues. In nucleotides, the CDR3 is TGTGCCAGTAGTATTGGGGTAGGGATGTGGGAGACCCAGTACTTC. The encoded protein is CASSIGVGMWETQYF.

This clonotype was picked up many times. V gene TRBV5-1 combines with J gene TRBJ2-7, with 9 positions matching TRBD1. This CDR3 spans 13 amino acids. Trimming cost V 5 bases and J 5 bases; bases outside gene matches: 5. Germline V gives CDR1 SGHRS, CDR2 YFSETQ. Written as DNA, the CDR3 is TGCGCCAGCAGATACAGGGGGCTGGACGAGCAGTACTTC. It specifies CASRYRGLDEQYF.